What follows are 27 T cell receptor beta chains derived from one specimen sequenced in a study of Ad26.COV2.S vaccination and SARS-CoV-2 variants. The data were produced by immunoSEQ multiplex PCR, yet TCRdb's version contains in-frame clones alone and is incomplete. The table lists some 480,000 clones, roughly 89% of them singletons, with 13% in the top ten. Treatment of the sample: around 19 received Ad26.COV2.S at low or high dose, single or two shots; about five received placebo; per-sample allocation not given. Sampling was performed 63 days after the first vaccine or placebo injection. The sequenced sample was peripheral blood, obtained in a trial of Ad26.COV2.S vaccine versus placebo. The receptors were sampled from a person aged 18-65 years who received the Ad26.COV2.S COVID-19 vaccine or a placebo.

V usage is TRBV29-1 and J usage is TRBJ2-1; D unclear. Germline loops: CDR1 SQVTM, CDR2 ANQGSEA. The V and J ends lost 7 bases and 0 bases respectively, with 13 bases between them. The CDR3 runs to 14 residues. The CDR3 loop is CSGRPLSSYNEQFF. CDR3 DNA sequence: TGCAGCGGCAGACCCCTTAGCTCCTACAATGAGCAGTTCTTC.

V and J are TRBV9 and TRBJ2-4; TRBD2 matches at 7 bases. With 5 bases clipped from V and 0 bases from J, the junction kept 5 bases outside the gene matches. The CDR3 has 15 residues. Germline values: CDR1 SGDLS, CDR2 YYNGEE. CDR3 loop: CASSPSGIAKNIQYF. DNA of the CDR3: TGTGCCAGCAGTCCTAGCGGTATAGCCAAAAACATTCAGTACTTC.

The V and J genes are TRBV4-2 and TRBJ1-2, with D uncertain. The CDR3 runs 15 residues. The V gene lost 0 bases and the J gene lost 4 bases, with 12 bases spanning the gap. Germline assignment: CDR1 LGHNA and CDR2 YNFKEQ. CDR3 sequence: CASSQELGLGYGYTF. The CDR3 DNA is TGTGCCAGCAGCCAAGAACTAGGACTCGGCTATGGCTACACCTTC.

The chain combines TRBV10-2 with TRBJ1-5; D is uncertain. CDR1 WSHSY and CDR2 SAAADI come from the germline V gene. This CDR3 is 14 amino acids long. Trimming removed 0 bases from V and 0 bases from J, with 3 bases in between. In DNA form, the CDR3 reads TGCGCCAGCAGTGAGTCGAATAGCAATCAGCCCCAGCATTTT. Its protein is CASSESNSNQPQHF.

This clone was recorded once. The rearrangement uses TRBV29-1 and TRBJ2-5, with a weak D call TRBD2 (5 bases). Germline assignment: CDR1 SQVTM and CDR2 ANQGSEA. The CDR3 is made up of 11 amino acids. CDR3 amino acids: CSKTRGETQYF. The CDR3 DNA follows: TGCAGTAAAACTCGCGGGGAGACCCAGTACTTC. Supplemented by reference TRBV29-1 and TRBJ2-5, the full variable domain reads SAVISQKPSRDICQRGTSLTIQCQVDSQVTMMFWYRQQPGQSLTLIATANQGSEATYESGFVIDKFPISRPNLTFSTLTVSNMSPEDSSIYLCSKTRGETQYFGPGTRLLVL.

This sequence joins TRBV9 and TRBJ2-1, with 7 bases lining up with TRBD1. Germline CDR1 is SGDLS and CDR2 is YYNGEE. The length of the CDR3 is 14 residues. V lost 4 bases, J lost 4 bases, and 5 bases stayed unmatched. CDR3: CASSPRGQYNEQFF. DNA for the CDR3: TGTGCCAGCAGCCCCCGGGGACAGTACAATGAGCAGTTCTTC.

CDR3 sequence reads: CATRGAGEDNEQFF. The CDR3 region has the DNA TGTGCCACCAGGGGAGCGGGAGAAGACAATGAGCAGTTCTTC. The chain recombines TRBV24-1 with TRBJ2-1; 8 bases are shared with TRBD2. With V trimmed by 7 bases and J by 5 bases, 6 bases remained unmatched. This CDR3 is 14 amino acids long. Germline lookup yields CDR1 KGHDR and CDR2 SFDVKD.

This clone was seen just once. This sequence joins TRBV28 and TRBJ2-7; D remains unclear. CDR1 and CDR2 (germline): MDHEN, SYDVKM. CDR3 size: 11 residues. V lost 7 bases to trimming and J lost 4 bases, with 8 bases between them. CDR3 nucleotide sequence: TGTGCCAGCATGGAATCTTACGAGCAGTACTTC. It is translated as CASMESYEQYF.

This chain links TRBV30 with TRBJ2-7, with D perhaps matching TRBD1 or TRBD2 (5 bases each). Trimming cost V 5 bases and J 2 bases, with 13 bases left between them. Looked up from germline, CDR1 is GTSNPN and CDR2 is SVGIG (reference sequence). This CDR3 comprises 13 residues. The DNA of the CDR3 is TGTGCCTGGGGCCCTCGGGGACCCTACGAGCAGTACTTC. It is translated as CAWGPRGPYEQYF.

This chain uses TRBV15 with TRBJ2-5, with D maybe TRBD2 (6 bases). There are 16 residues in the CDR3. Germline V CDR1 and CDR2: LNHNV, YYDKDF (reference sequence). Between the trimmed V and J ends, which lost 8 bases and 5 bases, there was a span of 24 bases. The CDR3 DNA is TGTGCCACCCGGAGGGTGGGGGGAAGGGCGTCGGAGACCCAGTACTTC. Translated: CATRRVGGRASETQYF.

The rearrangement joins TRBV4-1 to TRBJ2-5; possibly TRBD1 for D (6 bases). Germline V gene lookup returns CDR1 MGHRA and CDR2 YSYEKL. V dropped 5 bases and J dropped 2 bases, with 9 bases sitting between them. The CDR3 spans 13 residues. In DNA form, the CDR3 reads TGCGCCAGCAGCGGACAGAATCAAGAGACCCAGTACTTC. This codes for CASSGQNQETQYF.

The chain couples TRBV11-2 to TRBJ2-7; D might be TRBD1 (5 bases). This CDR3 region has 13 residues. CDR1 and CDR2 (germline): SGHAT, FQNNGV. The V gene lost 4 bases and the J gene lost 3 bases, with 10 bases spanning the gap. The CDR3 protein is CASSSQGVYEQYF. The CDR3 DNA reads TGTGCCAGCAGCTCCCAGGGTGTCTACGAGCAGTACTTC.

This clone is a singleton in its sample. The rearrangement uses TRBV9 and TRBJ1-1, with D perhaps matching TRBD1 (5 bases). Germline V lookup: CDR1 SGDLS, CDR2 YYNGEE. V gave up 0 bases and J gave up 8 bases, with 17 bases separating them. The CDR3 extends over 15 amino acids. The CDR3 spells CASSVGGTERPEAFF. The CDR3 DNA follows: TGTGCCAGCAGCGTAGGTGGGACGGAAAGGCCCGAAGCTTTCTTT. The whole variable domain, filled in from reference TRBV9 and TRBJ1-1, reads DSGVTQTPKHLITATGQRVTLRCSPRSGDLSVYWYQQSLDQGLQFLIQYYNGEERAKGNILERFSAQQFPDLHSELNLSSLELGDSALYFCASSVGGTERPEAFFGQGTRLTVV.

This rearrangement joins TRBV6-2 or TRBV6-3 to TRBJ2-1; D might be TRBD1 (6 bases). From germline, CDR1 is MNHEY and CDR2 SVGEGT. There are 16 residues in the CDR3. Trimming left V 5 bases short and J 5 bases short, with 19 bases between. The CDR3 is CASSPPRTAPHNEQFF. As DNA, the CDR3 is TGTGCCAGCAGTCCGCCCCGGACAGCCCCTCACAATGAGCAGTTCTTC.

The V call is TRBV28, the J call TRBJ2-3; TRBD2 matches 7 bases. CDR3 length: 18 residues. Germline assignment: CDR1 MDHEN and CDR2 SYDVKM. Trimming cost V 6 bases and J 1 base; bases outside gene matches: 16. The CDR3 sequence is CASSRRTLAVRGTDTQYF. The CDR3 DNA is TGTGCCAGCAGCCGTAGAACCCTAGCGGTTCGGGGCACAGATACGCAGTATTTT.

This chain connects TRBV28 to TRBJ2-7; D possibly matches TRBD1 or TRBD2 (5 bases each). V was shortened by 3 bases and J by 5 bases, with 17 bases between the two germline ends. Germline V lookup: CDR1 MDHEN, CDR2 SYDVKM. CDR3 length equals 15 residues. The CDR3 nucleotides read TGTGCCAGCAGTTTGGGGCCAGGGACCCTAAACGAGCAGTACTTC. Its translation is CASSLGPGTLNEQYF.

This clone was detected once. The chain joins TRBV4-1 to TRBJ2-6, with 14 bases fitting TRBD2. The germline CDR1 and CDR2 sequences are MGHRA and YSYEKL. J lost 3 bases, V lost 8 bases, and 9 bases had no gene match. The CDR3 contains 18 residues. As DNA, the CDR3 is TGCGCCAGCCGGCCGGGACTAGCGGGAGTAGGTGGGGCCAACGTCCTGACTTTC. Amino acid sequence: CASRPGLAGVGGANVLTF.

The chain joins TRBV27 to TRBJ2-3; 11 bases are shared with TRBD2. J gave up 4 bases and V 5 bases, and 5 bases lay outside the gene matches. Germline V gene data show CDR1 as MNHEY and CDR2 as SMNVEV (reference sequence). The CDR3 has 15 amino acids. The CDR3 protein is CASSGRLAGSDTQYF. The CDR3 nucleotides are TGTGCCAGCAGTGGAAGACTAGCGGGATCAGATACGCAGTATTTT.

This clone was seen just once. V is TRBV9 and J is TRBJ1-1; D not certain. Per the germline V gene, CDR1 is SGDLS and CDR2 is YYNGEE. The CDR3 has 14 amino acids. V lost 4 bases and J lost 4, with 14 bases in between. The DNA for the CDR3 is TGTGCCAGCAGCCCCCCCGATTGGGGCACTGAAGCTTTCTTT. Translation: CASSPPDWGTEAFF.

The V and J genes are TRBV4-3 and TRBJ2-1; 11 bases line up with TRBD2. Per germline, CDR1 LGHNA and CDR2 YSLEER. With 2 bases clipped from V and 8 bases from J, the junction kept 2 bases outside the gene matches. The CDR3 spans 14 residues. The CDR3 loop reads CASSQLAGGYEQFF. For the CDR3, the DNA is TGCGCCAGCAGCCAACTAGCGGGAGGTTATGAGCAGTTCTTC.

This chain uses TRBV28 with TRBJ2-1, with 10 bases lining up with TRBD2. The CDR3 has 17 residues. From germline, CDR1 is MDHEN and CDR2 SYDVKM. The ends lost 1 base at V and 2 bases at J; junction bases unmatched: 5. The DNA of the CDR3 is TGTGCCAGCAGTTTATACGGACTAGCGGAGACCTACAATGAGCAGTTCTTC. Its protein is CASSLYGLAETYNEQFF.

This rearrangement joins TRBV29-1 to TRBJ1-1, with D possibly matching TRBD1 (6 bases). V shed 7 bases and J shed 0 bases, with 12 bases lying between them. There are 13 residues in the CDR3. Per germline, CDR1 SQVTM and CDR2 ANQGSEA. CDR3 region: CSAEGGMNTEAFF. The CDR3 DNA reads as TGCAGCGCAGAAGGGGGAATGAACACTGAAGCTTTCTTT. Filled out from reference TRBV29-1 and TRBJ1-1, the complete variable domain reads SAVISQKPSRDICQRGTSLTIQCQVDSQVTMMFWYRQQPGQSLTLIATANQGSEATYESGFVIDKFPISRPNLTFSTLTVSNMSPEDSSIYLCSAEGGMNTEAFFGQGTRLTVV.

V usage is TRBV9 and J usage is TRBJ2-2; 8 positions match TRBD2. Per the germline V gene, CDR1 is SGDLS and CDR2 is YYNGEE. With V trimmed by 3 bases and J by 0 bases, 4 bases remained unmatched. The CDR3 loop spans 16 amino acids. CDR3 loop: CASSGLSGTNTGELFF. CDR3 DNA: TGTGCCAGCAGCGGACTTAGCGGGACGAACACCGGGGAGCTGTTTTTT.

The chain employs TRBV5-1 and TRBJ2-7; D gene unclear. The ends were cut back, 3 bases at V and 7 bases at J, with 14 bases in the middle. This CDR3 is 13 amino acids long. Germline V gene lookup returns CDR1 SGHRS and CDR2 YFSETQ. CDR3 loop: CASSSIPEAEQYF. CDR3 nucleotide sequence: TGCGCCAGCAGCTCTATCCCAGAGGCTGAGCAGTACTTC.

The V gene is TRBV4-1, the J gene TRBJ2-5; TRBD2 matches at 7 bases. J gave up 6 bases and V 6 bases, and 7 bases lay outside the gene matches. The germline V gene encodes CDR1 MGHRA and CDR2 YSYEKL. This CDR3 has 13 amino acids. CDR3 sequence: CASRGSGTQTQYF. The CDR3 nucleotides read TGCGCCAGCAGGGGAAGCGGGACTCAGACCCAGTACTTC.

The chain recombines TRBV10-2 with TRBJ1-4; D perhaps matches TRBD1 (5 bases). Germline assignment: CDR1 WSHSY and CDR2 SAAADI. Trimming stripped 1 base from V and 5 bases from J, with 11 bases between. The CDR3 extends over 15 amino acids. In DNA, the CDR3 is TGCGCCAGCAGTGAGTGGGGACCGATCAATGAAAAACTGTTTTTT. Amino acids: CASSEWGPINEKLFF.

A note on this clone: Other DNA sequences in the same sample also yield this CDR3. V is TRBV10-3 and J is TRBJ2-6; D call uncertain. The length of the CDR3 is 14 residues. V was trimmed by 4 bases and J by 0 bases, leaving 4 bases between them. Germline V gene sequence: CDR1 ENHRY, CDR2 SYGVKD. The CDR3 is CAISGGSGANVLTF. DNA for the CDR3: TGTGCCATCAGTGGAGGCTCTGGGGCCAACGTCCTGACTTTC.